The 19 T cell receptor beta chains presented below share a single source sample, sequenced in a study of blood T cell repertoires in COVID-19. Data came from immunoSEQ multiplex PCR; TCRdb stores just in-frame clones and leaves some out. The data hold tens of thousands of clones, with 70% to 90% observed a single time. Material for sequencing was peripheral blood. Receptors were obtained from a human donor with active COVID-19. The donor label of this sample is uncertain.

This clone came up once. J is TRBJ1-1 and V is TRBV2, with 8 bases fitting TRBD1. V was pared by 2 bases and J by 3 bases, with 2 bases of the junction left unmatched. The length of the CDR3 is 14 residues. Germline V lookup: CDR1 SNHLY, CDR2 FYNNEI. The CDR3 spells CASSERGQDTEAFF. The CDR3 nucleotides read TGTGCCAGCAGTGAAAGGGGACAGGACACTGAAGCTTTCTTT.

The rearrangement uses TRBV7-9 and TRBJ2-5; TRBD2 might be the D (6 bases). V gave up 3 bases and J gave up 1 base, with 15 bases separating them. Germline CDR1 SEHNR, CDR2 FQNEAQ (reference sequence). CDR3 length: 16 amino acids. The CDR3 DNA sequence: TGTGCCAGCAGCTTGCCATCGGGACTGGGCCAAGAGACCCAGTACTTC. It translates to CASSLPSGLGQETQYF.

V gene TRBV18 combines with J gene TRBJ1-2; 12 nucleotides align to TRBD1. CDR3 length: 19 residues. V shed 6 bases, J shed 6 bases, and the junction held 20 bases outside the gene matches. Germline-derived CDR1 and CDR2 are KGHSH and LQKENI. Written as DNA, the CDR3 is TGTGCCAGCTCCGACGTTGCTAATACCGGCGGGACAGGGGGCAATGGCTACACCTTC. This codes for CASSDVANTGGTGGNGYTF.

This chain connects TRBV29-1 to TRBJ2-1, with D perhaps matching TRBD2 (6 bases). This CDR3 is 14 amino acids long. The germline V gene has CDR1 SQVTM and CDR2 ANQGSEA. Trimming stripped 5 bases from V and 12 bases from J, with 23 bases between. The CDR3 reads CSVLSAGIKEAQFF. In DNA, the CDR3 is TGCAGCGTTCTCTCGGCGGGAATCAAGGAGGCGCAGTTCTTC.

V usage is TRBV11-3 and J usage is TRBJ2-3; 7 bases are a match to TRBD1. Trimming cost V 3 bases and J 4 bases; bases outside gene matches: 7. This CDR3 contains 15 residues. CDR1 and CDR2 (germline): SGHNT, YENEEA. CDR3 amino acids: CASSFLGQGADTQYF. CDR3 DNA sequence: TGTGCCAGCAGCTTTTTAGGGCAGGGGGCAGATACGCAGTATTTT.

CDR3 residues: CASSHRTGGGTEAFF. Written as DNA, the CDR3 is TGTGCCAGCAGTCATCGGACAGGCGGGGGGACTGAAGCTTTCTTT. The chain employs TRBV13 and TRBJ1-1; 7 bases agree with TRBD1. Germline V lookup: CDR1 PRHDT, CDR2 FYEKMQ (reference sequence). There are 15 residues in the CDR3. V gave up 6 bases and J gave up 5 bases; unmatched junction bases: 12.

The rearrangement links TRBV2 to TRBJ1-4, with a weak D call TRBD1 (6 bases). Germline V gene data show CDR1 as SNHLY and CDR2 as FYNNEI. CDR3 size: 13 residues. V was pared by 6 bases and J by 7 bases, with 12 bases between. For the CDR3, the DNA is TGTGCCAGCAGCGACGGGACATTTGAAAAACTGTTTTTT. Translated, it gives CASSDGTFEKLFF.

This sequence joins TRBV7-2 and TRBJ2-1; D gene uncertain. The V end lost 1 base, the J end lost 8 bases, and 12 bases lay between the germline ends. The CDR3 runs 14 residues. Germline-derived CDR1 and CDR2 are SGHTA and FQGNSA. Here the CDR3 reads CASSLGPLTDEQFF. The DNA of the CDR3 is TGTGCCAGCAGCTTAGGCCCACTTACCGATGAGCAGTTCTTC.

This clone has a handful of counts. This chain links TRBV19 with TRBJ2-6; no clear D gene. The V and J ends lost 4 bases and 0 bases respectively, with 7 bases between them. This CDR3 is built from 15 residues. The germline V gene encodes CDR1 LNHDA and CDR2 SQIVND (reference sequence). The DNA of the CDR3 is TGTGCCAGTAGTACCACATTCTCTGGGGCCAACGTCCTGACTTTC. Translation gives CASSTTFSGANVLTF.

The V call is TRBV24-1, the J call TRBJ1-2; the D is unclear. Germline CDR1 KGHDR, CDR2 SFDVKD. V shed 4 bases and J shed 6 bases, with 8 bases lying between them. The CDR3 has 12 residues. CDR3 DNA sequence: TGTGCCACCAGTGACCTTCGGGATGGCTACACCTTC. As protein: CATSDLRDGYTF.

This chain links TRBV9 with TRBJ1-1; 12 bases are shared with TRBD1. This CDR3 contains 15 residues. Trimming cost V 3 bases and J 4 bases; bases outside gene matches: 4. From germline, CDR1 is SGDLS and CDR2 YYNGEE. The CDR3 here is CASSEGQGATTEAFF. CDR3 bases: TGTGCCAGCAGCGAGGGACAGGGGGCTACCACTGAAGCTTTCTTT.

The CDR3 spells CASSTRGQGAVGTGELFF. The CDR3 nucleotides are TGTGCCAGTAGTACCCGGGGACAGGGGGCTGTTGGCACCGGGGAGCTGTTTTTT. The rearrangement links TRBV19 to TRBJ2-2; 12 bases line up with TRBD1. The germline V gene encodes CDR1 LNHDA and CDR2 SQIVND (reference sequence). This CDR3 spans 18 amino acids. The ends lost 4 bases at V and 4 bases at J; junction bases unmatched: 10.

This clone was picked up one time. J is TRBJ1-4 and V is TRBV6-1; D call uncertain. Germline-derived CDR1 and CDR2 are MNHNS and SASEGT. CDR3 length equals 15 residues. Trimming removed 2 bases at V and 0 bases at J, with 7 bases between. CDR3 in DNA: TGTGCCAGCAGTGAATTCGTTCCAACTAATGAAAAACTGTTTTTT. This codes for CASSEFVPTNEKLFF.

The rearrangement links TRBV5-1 to TRBJ2-7, with 7 positions matching TRBD2. CDR3 length: 14 amino acids. Unmatched junction bases numbered 8, after V lost 0 bases and J lost 8 bases. In germline, CDR1 is SGHRS, CDR2 YFSETQ. CDR3 DNA: TGCGCCAGCAGCTTGGGCGGGACTAACCTCCAGCAGTACTTC. It yields the protein CASSLGGTNLQQYF. Complete variable domain (other parts from reference TRBV5-1 and TRBJ2-7): KAGVTQTPRYLIKTRGQQVTLSCSPISGHRSVSWYQQTPGQGLQFLFEYFSETQRNKGNFPGRFSGRQFSNSRSEMNVSTLELGDSALYLCASSLGGTNLQQYFGPGTRLTVT.

This chain uses TRBV9 with TRBJ2-2, with unresolved D. The ends were cut back, 4 bases at V and 4 bases at J, with 11 bases in the middle. Germline V gives CDR1 SGDLS, CDR2 YYNGEE. The CDR3 is 14 residues long. CDR3: CASSLSTVTGELFF. For the CDR3, the DNA is TGTGCCAGCAGCCTAAGTACAGTCACCGGGGAGCTGTTTTTT.

V usage is TRBV6-2 or TRBV6-3 and J usage is TRBJ2-7; D uncertain. Germline lookup yields CDR1 MNHEY and CDR2 SVGEGT. Between the trimmed V and J ends, which lost 6 bases and 4 bases, there was a span of 13 bases. The CDR3 consists of 13 residues. CDR3 sequence (DNA): TGTGCCAGCAGCCGAGGCGGATTATACGAGCAGTACTTC. Protein product: CASSRGGLYEQYF.

This chain joins TRBV27 and TRBJ1-6; TRBD1 matches 7 bases. There are 17 residues in the CDR3. Germline V gives CDR1 MNHEY, CDR2 SMNVEV (reference sequence). J was trimmed by 7 bases and V by 4 bases; bases with no gene match: 13. The CDR3 nucleotides are TGTGCCAGCAGTTCTACCTCCCCGACAGGGAAGAATTCACCCCTCCACTTT. This translates into CASSSTSPTGKNSPLHF.

The V and J genes are TRBV3-1 (or the pseudogene TRBV3-2) and TRBJ2-7; 14 positions agree with TRBD2. There are 18 residues in the CDR3. V lost 4 bases and J lost 0; bases outside the gene matches: 8. Per the germline V gene, CDR1 is LGHDT and CDR2 is YNNKEL (reference sequence). Here the CDR3 reads CASSPRTSGRSNSYEQYF. CDR3 coding DNA: TGTGCCAGCAGCCCTCGGACTAGCGGGAGGAGTAACTCCTACGAGCAGTACTTC.

The rearrangement links TRBV5-1 to TRBJ1-1; possible D gene TRBD1, 6 bases. The CDR3 totals 15 residues. Between the trimmed V and J ends, which lost 5 bases and 6 bases, there was a span of 20 bases. Germline V CDR1 and CDR2: SGHRS, YFSETQ. CDR3 coding DNA: TGCGCCAGCAGTTTAACCCATCAGGGGAGTTCTGAAGCTTTCTTT. Its translation: CASSLTHQGSSEAFF.